These 32 T cell receptor beta chains were all obtained from the same sample, sequenced in a study of cytomegalovirus exposure and HLA in healthy donors. The PCR employed 60 Vbeta primers together with 13 Jbeta primers. Assay: immunoSEQ multiplex PCR; the TCRdb copy retains only in-frame clones and omits some. The sample yields 100,000 to 150,000 clones, about 81% seen once. Sequencing used PBMCs. The receptor source for this set is a woman aged 25 to 39 in good health and CMV-seronegative.

J is TRBJ1-1 and V is TRBV7-9; the D gene is possibly TRBD1 (5 bases). Per the germline V gene, CDR1 is SEHNR and CDR2 is FQNEAQ (reference sequence). V lost 5 bases to trimming and J lost 4 bases, with 20 bases between them. The CDR3 contains 16 residues. Here the CDR3 reads CASSPARTPDITEAFF. The CDR3 DNA is TGTGCCAGCAGCCCAGCAAGGACACCAGATATCACTGAAGCTTTCTTT.

The chain has TRBV11-2 and TRBJ2-5; 7 nucleotides line up with TRBD1. There are 15 residues in the CDR3. Germline lookup yields CDR1 SGHAT and CDR2 FQNNGV. V lost 5 bases, J lost 2 bases, and 8 bases stayed unmatched. CDR3 sequence (DNA): TGTGCCAGCAGCCACGAGGGGGCAGGACAAGAGACCCAGTACTTC. This translates into CASSHEGAGQETQYF.

A few counts support this clone. The V and J genes are TRBV27 and TRBJ1-2, with D tentatively TRBD1 (5 bases). Germline CDR1 and CDR2: MNHEY and SMNVEV (reference sequence). V was pared by 0 bases and J by 4 bases, with 12 bases between. There are 15 residues in the CDR3. DNA for the CDR3: TGTGCCAGCAGTTTATCGTCCGGACATACCTATGGCTACACCTTC. This sequence encodes CASSLSSGHTYGYTF.

To note about this clone: The same CDR3 is also encoded by other DNA sequences in this sample. This chain connects TRBV20-1 to TRBJ2-7, with a tentative D call TRBD1 (5 bases). The ends were cut back, 0 bases at V and 7 bases at J, with 7 bases in the middle. CDR3 length: 11 amino acids. Germline V gene data show CDR1 as DFQATT and CDR2 as SNEGSKA (reference sequence). The CDR3 DNA reads as TGCAGTGCTAGAGAGTCAGGGGAGCAGTACTTC. The encoded protein is CSARESGEQYF.

This clone appeared a few times. This chain connects TRBV21-1 to TRBJ2-4; TRBD2 is the table's D call, not checked against the DNA. TRBV21-1 is assigned pseudogene status. The CDR3 spans 20 residues. The CDR3, as DNA: TGTGCCAGCAGCCCACCTAGGACTAGCGGGGGACCCATAGCCAAAAACATTCAGTACTTC. It encodes CASSPPRTSGGPIAKNIQYF.

This chain connects TRBV19 to TRBJ2-2; possibly TRBD1 for D (6 bases). The CDR3 is 13 amino acids. The V gene lost 2 bases and the J gene lost 6 bases, with 7 bases spanning the gap. CDR1 is LNHDA and CDR2 is SQIVND in the germline V gene (reference sequence). CDR3 protein: CASSITGPGELFF. In DNA, the CDR3 is TGTGCCAGTAGTATAACAGGGCCCGGGGAGCTGTTTTTT.

This sequence joins TRBV20-1 and TRBJ2-5; no clear D. CDR1 is DFQATT, CDR2 SNEGSKA, per germline (reference sequence). CDR3 length: 11 residues. V shed 0 bases and J shed 4 bases, with 3 bases lying between them. The CDR3 nucleotides are TGCAGTGCTAGAGATAGAGAGACCCAGTACTTC. Residues: CSARDRETQYF.

The V call is TRBV27, the J call TRBJ1-2; tentative D call: TRBD1 (6 bases). Deletions cut 2 bases from V and 3 bases from J, with 10 bases between. The CDR3 length is 14 residues. Germline V gene lookup returns CDR1 MNHEY and CDR2 SMNVEV (reference sequence). CDR3 loop: CASSLGGAYYGYTF. CDR3 nucleotides: TGTGCCAGCAGTTTAGGGGGGGCCTACTATGGCTACACCTTC.

V is TRBV5-6 and J is TRBJ1-5, with D unresolved. Germline loops: CDR1 SGHDT, CDR2 YYEEEE. The CDR3 extends over 14 amino acids. Trimming stripped 2 bases from V and 0 bases from J, with 6 bases between. The CDR3 nucleotides read TGTGCCAGCAGCTTCCGGGATAGCAATCAGCCCCAGCATTTT. It specifies CASSFRDSNQPQHF.

This chain uses TRBV29-1 with TRBJ1-1; 8 nucleotides align to TRBD1. Germline V gene data show CDR1 as SQVTM and CDR2 as ANQGSEA. The CDR3 extends over 15 amino acids. V shed 2 bases, J shed 5 bases, and the junction held 10 bases outside the gene matches. This CDR3 is CSVEIPLRGRTEAFF. The DNA of the CDR3 is TGCAGCGTTGAAATACCACTCAGGGGGCGGACTGAAGCTTTCTTT.

The gene calls are TRBV7-6 and TRBJ2-3; D call uncertain. The germline V and J ends were trimmed by 1 base and 2 bases, with 7 bases remaining between them. This CDR3 has 14 amino acids. Germline CDR1 is SGHVS and CDR2 is FNYEAQ. The CDR3 bases are TGTGCCAGCAGCTTAGAGTTAGTCACAGATACGCAGTATTTT. Protein: CASSLELVTDTQYF.

This clone has only one observation. The rearrangement links TRBV5-4 to TRBJ2-4; 8 nucleotides line up with TRBD1. Germline CDR1 SGHNT, CDR2 YYREEE (reference sequence). The ends lost 2 bases at V and 8 bases at J; junction bases unmatched: 12. This CDR3 has 16 amino acids. CDR3 amino acids: CASSFNDRGGRDIQYF. The CDR3 DNA reads TGTGCCAGCAGCTTTAACGACAGGGGAGGTAGGGACATTCAGTACTTC. The full variable domain, with the rest looked up from reference TRBV5-4 and TRBJ2-4, is ETGVTQSPTHLIKTRGQQVTLRCSSQSGHNTVSWYQQALGQGPQFIFQYYREEENGRGNFPPRFSGLQFPNYSSELNVNALELDDSALYLCASSFNDRGGRDIQYFGAGTRLSVL.

The V and J genes are TRBV28 and TRBJ1-2, with D possibly TRBD1 on 6 matching bases. This CDR3 comprises 12 residues. The V gene's germline CDR1 is MDHEN and CDR2 SYDVKM. V dropped 3 bases and J dropped 7 bases, with 9 bases sitting between them. CDR3 bases: TGTGCCAGCAGTTTTGGACAGTCTGGCTACACCTTC. Residues: CASSFGQSGYTF.

The J gene is TRBJ2-2, the V gene TRBV4-1, with 11 bases aligning to TRBD2. This CDR3 has 18 residues. V lost 2 bases and J lost 6; bases outside the gene matches: 11. In germline, CDR1 is MGHRA, CDR2 YSYEKL. The CDR3 bases are TGCGCCAGCAGCCAAACTAGCGGGAGTGTAGACTTGGCCGGGGAGCTGTTTTTT. Protein: CASSQTSGSVDLAGELFF.

This clone ranks as medium-sized. The gene calls are TRBV2 and TRBJ2-3, with TRBD1 matching 8 bases. Looked up from germline, CDR1 is SNHLY and CDR2 is FYNNEI. V trimming: 4 bases; J trimming: 4 bases; junction bases outside the gene matches: 4. CDR3 size: 14 residues. The chain's CDR3 is CASSGGQGSDTQYF. The DNA of the CDR3 is TGTGCCAGCAGTGGAGGACAGGGATCAGATACGCAGTATTTT.

The chain couples TRBV2 to TRBJ2-7; perhaps TRBD1 as D (5 bases). The CDR3 is made up of 13 amino acids. Germline loops: CDR1 SNHLY, CDR2 FYNNEI. Trimming removed 3 bases from V and 6 bases from J, with 12 bases in between. CDR3 sequence: CASSDRENFEQYF. In DNA, the CDR3 is TGTGCCAGCAGTGACAGGGAAAACTTCGAGCAGTACTTC.

Only one count was recorded for this clone. The V call is TRBV11-2, the J call TRBJ2-2; TRBD2 might be the D (5 bases). Germline CDR1 is SGHAT and CDR2 is FQNNGV. This CDR3 has 16 residues. Trimming shortened V by 5 bases and J by 3 bases, and 16 bases separated the two germline ends. In nucleotides, the CDR3 is TGTGCCAGCAGCGTGGGAGCTAGAAGCTACACCGGGGAGCTGTTTTTT. This sequence encodes CASSVGARSYTGELFF.

This clone was found once. This chain joins TRBV6-5 and TRBJ1-1; D possibly corresponds to TRBD1 (5 bases). The CDR3 extends over 15 amino acids. Between the trimmed V and J ends, which lost 5 bases and 0 bases, there was a span of 13 bases. Germline CDR1 reads MNHEY; CDR2 reads SVGAGI. Here the CDR3 DNA reads TGTGCCAGCAGTCTCGCAGGGAATTTGAACACTGAAGCTTTCTTT. It codes for CASSLAGNLNTEAFF.

The rearrangement links TRBV11-3 to TRBJ2-7, with TRBD2 identical over 8 bases. The germline CDR1 and CDR2 sequences are SGHNT and YENEEA. J lost 1 base, V lost 5 bases, and 7 bases had no gene match. The CDR3 has 15 amino acids. The CDR3 sequence is CASSQQPGGSYEQYF. CDR3 bases: TGTGCCAGCAGCCAGCAACCGGGAGGGTCCTACGAGCAGTACTTC.

The chain has TRBV6-5 and TRBJ2-7; D is uncertain. Germline V gene sequence: CDR1 MNHEY, CDR2 SVGAGI. The CDR3 sequence is 13 residues long. The V gene lost 4 bases and the J gene lost 0 bases, with 7 bases spanning the gap. CDR3 residues: CASSFGSSYEQYF. CDR3 nucleotides: TGTGCCAGCAGTTTTGGCAGCTCCTACGAGCAGTACTTC.

The chain is built from TRBV27 and TRBJ2-2; D is possibly TRBD1 (6 bases). The V end lost 10 bases, the J end lost 5 bases, and 23 bases lay between the germline ends. The CDR3 runs to 16 residues. Germline-derived CDR1 and CDR2 are MNHEY and SMNVEV (reference sequence). CDR3 amino acids: CAILPLSDSKTGELFF. CDR3 nucleotide sequence: TGTGCCATCCTCCCCCTTTCGGACAGCAAAACCGGGGAGCTGTTTTTT.

The chain couples TRBV6-5 to TRBJ1-2; D is undetermined. The CDR3 loop spans 13 amino acids. The V end lost 2 bases, the J end lost 6 bases, and 10 bases lay between the germline ends. In germline, CDR1 is MNHEY, CDR2 SVGAGI. The CDR3 sequence: CASSYQKRDGYTF. For the CDR3, the DNA is TGTGCCAGCAGTTACCAGAAACGGGATGGCTACACCTTC.

V is TRBV29-1 and J is TRBJ2-1; 8 bases agree with TRBD2. The V and J ends lost 4 bases and 3 bases, in that order; junction bases with no gene match: 5. CDR3 length equals 14 residues. Germline V CDR1 and CDR2: SQVTM, ANQGSEA. The CDR3 sequence is CSVVTSDYYNEQFF. The CDR3 DNA reads as TGCAGCGTTGTGACTAGCGATTACTACAATGAGCAGTTCTTC.

This chain joins TRBV2 and TRBJ2-4; a weak D match, TRBD1 (5 bases). Trimming pared 9 bases from V and 1 base from J, leaving 10 bases between. CDR1 and CDR2 (germline): SNHLY, FYNNEI. The CDR3 loop spans 13 amino acids. The chain's CDR3 is CASLSGAKNIQYF. The CDR3 DNA reads as TGTGCCAGTCTTTCAGGGGCCAAAAACATTCAGTACTTC.

V and J are TRBV5-8 and TRBJ2-4; TRBD1 might be the D (5 bases). V lost 2 bases and J lost 0, with 12 bases in between. The CDR3 has 16 amino acids. CDR1 and CDR2 from the germline V gene are SGHTS and YDEGEE. This CDR3 reads CASSLDSVIAKNIQYF. The CDR3 nucleotides are TGTGCCAGCAGCTTAGACAGCGTAATAGCCAAAAACATTCAGTACTTC.

CDR3 sequence (DNA): TGCGCCAGCAGCGGGAGAAGGGGGCCGTACGGTGAGCAGTTCTTC. Protein: CASSGRRGPYGEQFF. The genes are TRBV4-1 and TRBJ2-1; the match to TRBD1 covers 7 bases. The V gene end was trimmed by 5 bases and the J gene end by 9 bases; junction bases not matched to a gene: 13. From germline, CDR1 is MGHRA and CDR2 YSYEKL. This CDR3 spans 15 amino acids.

The gene calls are TRBV5-1 and TRBJ2-2; the match to TRBD2 covers 12 bases. Per the germline V gene, CDR1 is SGHRS and CDR2 is YFSETQ. The CDR3 is 16 residues long. J gave up 1 base and V 4 bases, and 2 bases lay outside the gene matches. The CDR3 region has the DNA TGCGCCAGCAGCCCGGGACTAGCGGGGAACACCGGGGAGCTGTTTTTT. This sequence encodes CASSPGLAGNTGELFF.

Concerning this clone: A read error is likely, as this CDR3 ends without the conserved phenylalanine or tryptophan. The chain joins TRBV18 to TRBJ1-2; weak D call: TRBD1 (5 bases). The CDR3 extends over 15 amino acids. From germline, CDR1 is KGHSH and CDR2 LQKENI. Between the trimmed V and J ends, which lost 0 bases and 0 bases, there was a span of 8 bases. This chain's CDR3 is CASSPPRAPNYGYTS. CDR3 sequence (DNA): TGTGCCAGCTCACCACCCAGGGCCCCTAACTATGGCTACACCTCC.

V usage is TRBV4-1 and J usage is TRBJ2-7; 9 nucleotides line up with TRBD1. Losses at the gene ends were 4 bases for V and 0 bases for J; bases not matched to a gene: 4. CDR1 is MGHRA, CDR2 YSYEKL, per germline. The CDR3 is made up of 15 amino acids. CDR3 residues: CASSPGQGPSYEQYF. The DNA for the CDR3 is TGCGCCAGCAGCCCAGGACAGGGGCCCTCCTACGAGCAGTACTTC.

This clone came up a few times. The J gene is TRBJ2-4, the V gene TRBV6-1; D is possibly TRBD2 (5 bases). V gave up 4 bases and J gave up 0 bases, with 16 bases separating them. The CDR3 sequence is 17 residues long. The germline gives CDR1 MNHNS, CDR2 SASEGT. CDR3 loop: CASSAGPRLLAKNIQYF. DNA of the CDR3: TGTGCCAGCAGTGCCGGTCCCAGACTACTAGCCAAAAACATTCAGTACTTC.

The chain combines TRBV5-3 with TRBJ2-7, with D maybe TRBD1 (6 bases). TRBV5-3 qualifies as an ORF whose function is uncertain. Trimming removed 4 bases from V and 2 bases from J, with 16 bases in between. CDR3 length equals 15 residues. CDR3 amino acids: CARSANREPTYEQYF. In nucleotides, the CDR3 is TGTGCCAGAAGCGCCAACAGGGAACCTACCTACGAGCAGTACTTC.

As for this clone: This sample includes further DNA sequences coding for the same CDR3. The chain carries TRBV30 and TRBJ1-1; TRBD1 might be the D (5 bases). The CDR3 sequence is 12 residues long. V was clipped by 2 bases and J by 5 bases, with 9 bases between them. CDR1 GTSNPN and CDR2 SVGIG come from the germline V gene (reference sequence). The CDR3 nucleotides are TGTGCCTGGAGTAGGGGATTGACTGAAGCTTTCTTT. Protein sequence: CAWSRGLTEAFF.